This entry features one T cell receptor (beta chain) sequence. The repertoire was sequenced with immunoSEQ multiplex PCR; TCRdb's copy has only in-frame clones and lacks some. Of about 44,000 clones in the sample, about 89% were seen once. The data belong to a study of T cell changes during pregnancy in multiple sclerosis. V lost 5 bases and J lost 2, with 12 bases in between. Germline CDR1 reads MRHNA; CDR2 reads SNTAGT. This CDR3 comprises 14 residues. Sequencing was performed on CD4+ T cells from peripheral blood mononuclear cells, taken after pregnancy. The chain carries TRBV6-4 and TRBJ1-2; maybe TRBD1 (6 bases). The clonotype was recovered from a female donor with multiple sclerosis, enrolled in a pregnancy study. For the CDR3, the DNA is TGTGCCAGCAGTCCAGGGGTCATAAACTATGGCTACACCTTC. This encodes CASSPGVINYGYTF.